The rows below give T cell receptor beta chains drawn from one sample of a study of blood T cell repertoires in COVID-19. TCRdb's copy holds only in-frame clones and misses some; the assay was immunoSEQ multiplex PCR. The table shows some 240,000 clones, with roughly 76% occurring only once. Material: peripheral blood. These receptors all come from an elderly woman with COVID-19, enrolled during active disease. CDR3s leave out the opening cysteine and the closing phenylalanine or tryptophan. Each record gives: V gene, CDR3 protein.

>TRBV28
ASSSSTVGAF
>TRBV12-5
ASGLILGLAVDTQY
>TRBV6-2/TRBV6-3
ASSYDRGHGYT
>TRBV30
AWSMAYEQY
>TRBV11-1
ASSFGGNEQF
>TRBV11-2
ASSMEFTEAF
>TRBV10-3
AISRGTVQETQY
>TRBV19
ASSIDGTGFSPLH
>TRBV19
ASSDKDTEAF
>TRBV19
ASSTFHGGKSRGYT
>TRBV5-4
ASSLVGAPYGYT
>TRBV6-2/TRBV6-3
ASSVRGGVDTEAF
>TRBV29-1
SFNIGSLRETQY
>TRBV14
ASSRTSLRGSEKLF
>TRBV7-2
ASSYRDRGYYGYT
>TRBV27
ASSSLRDKGSNYGYT
>TRBV12-3/TRBV12-4
ASSLDRTYGYT
>TRBV18
ASSPLRTANTGELF
>TRBV28
ASSFRGRFVDTEAF
>TRBV29-1
SVVGGLLNTEAF
>TRBV4-3
ASSRTGTTPPPEQF
>TRBV5-1
ASYLGTGAVRYEQY
>TRBV7-6
ASSLDMNTEAF
>TRBV5-1
ASSIRPGTAMGNTIY
>TRBV6-2/TRBV6-3
ASSFQGAAPGELF
>TRBV6-2/TRBV6-3
ASSVQASGSTQY
>TRBV5-6
ASSLVRASAKNIQY
>TRBV28
ASRPRGINQPQH
>TRBV29-1
SVTSGGTLEQY
>TRBV6-4
ASSLQGGNQPQH
>TRBV5-1
ASSLQIGTGFEKLF
>TRBV15
ATSSQGWYGYT
>TRBV3-1/TRBV3-2
ASSQGISSQPQH
>TRBV2
ASSERTINTEAF